This is a list of T cell receptor beta chains from one sample in a study of shared clonotypes between healthy human individuals. Clones were sequenced by immunoSEQ multiplex PCR, and TCRdb holds only the in-frame ones, with some missing. The table records 1,500,000 or so clones, approximately 98.5% of them present only once. Sequencing used naive CD4+ T cells sorted from blood. These receptors came from a man aged 25 to 40 in good health. The CDR3 runs from the conserved cysteine through the conserved F or W. A D gene is named only where the DNA matches it firmly. Size is stated for part of the rows, as once, few or many counts, or as a class when the clone is expanded.

TRBV5-5	TRBJ2-7	.	.	TGTGCCAGCAGCTTGGAGCCAGGCTCCTACGAGCAGTACTTC	CASSLEPGSYEQYF
TRBV5-1	TRBJ2-1	.	.	TGCGCCAGCAGCTTGTCGTCCTCCTACAATGAGCAGTTCTTC	CASSLSSSYNEQFF
TRBV11-2	TRBJ2-5	.	.	TGTGCCAGCAGCTCAAGGGAGACCCAGTACTTC	CASSSRETQYF
TRBV28	TRBJ1-1	.	.	TGTGCCAGCAGTTTGGGGGGCGCAGGCAGAGCTTTCTTT	CASSLGGAGRAFF
TRBV6-5	TRBJ2-7	.	.	TGTGCCAGCAGTGCCCTCACAGTCTACTCCTACGAGCAGTACTTC	CASSALTVYSYEQYF
TRBV11-2	TRBJ1-1	.	.	TGTGCCAGCAGCTCCTCGGGGGGGTATATTGAAGCTTTCTTT	CASSSSGGYIEAFF
TRBV21-1	TRBJ2-3	.	once	TGTGCCAGCAGCAAAGAGTACCGAGGCACAGATACGCAGTATTTT	CASSKEYRGTDTQYF
TRBV7-9	TRBJ2-1	.	once	TGTGCCAGCAGCTTGAGCCAATACAATGAGCAGTTCTTC	CASSLSQYNEQFF
TRBV6-5	TRBJ2-5	.	.	TGTGCCAGCAGTTCTCGGGGGCAAGAGACCCAGTACTTC	CASSSRGQETQYF
TRBV5-5	TRBJ1-1	.	.	TGTGCCAGCAGCCCCCGGTGGGGGACTGAAGCTTTCTTT	CASSPRWGTEAFF
TRBV5-4	TRBJ2-7	TRBD1	.	TGTGCCAGCAGCCCGGACAGGACCAACTACGAGCAGTACTTC	CASSPDRTNYEQYF
TRBV6-5	TRBJ2-1	TRBD2	.	TGTGCCAGCAAAGGACTAGCGGGAGGCGACAATGAGCAGTTCTTC	CASKGLAGGDNEQFF
TRBV5-1	TRBJ2-6	TRBD1	.	TGCGCCAGCAGCTCCGGGACAGTCAGCTCTGGGGCCAACGTCCTGACTTTC	CASSSGTVSSGANVLTF
TRBV10-1	TRBJ2-3	.	.	TGCGCCAGCAGTGAGTCGAACGGGGCGGGAGATACGCAGTATTTT	CASSESNGAGDTQYF
TRBV29-1	TRBJ2-1	TRBD2	.	TGCAGCGCGAGCCGACTAGCCAATGAGCAGTTCTTC	CSASRLANEQFF
TRBV5-3	TRBJ2-1	.	.	TGTGCCAGCAGCTTGGACGACAATGAGCAGTTCTTC	CASSLDDNEQFF
TRBV9	TRBJ1-4	TRBD1	.	TGTGCCAGCAGCGTAGCCGCAGGGACAGCCGGTGGTGAAAAACTGTTTTTT	CASSVAAGTAGGEKLFF
TRBV14	TRBJ2-3	.	.	TGTGCCAGCAGCCAGCGGGGCCTCCTTACGCAGTATTTT	CASSQRGLLTQYF
TRBV6-6	TRBJ1-5	.	once	TGTGCCACCCGGTCCACCGATAGCAATCAGCCCCAGCATTTT	CATRSTDSNQPQHF
TRBV29-1	TRBJ1-2	TRBD1	.	TGCAGCGTTGAGGGACAGGGGTATTTTGGCGGCTACACCTTC	CSVEGQGYFGGYTF
TRBV10-3	TRBJ2-2	TRBD2	.	TGTGCCATCAGTCCTAGCGGGAGGACGAACACCGGGGAGCTGTTTTTT	CAISPSGRTNTGELFF
TRBV29-1	TRBJ2-5	.	once	TGCAGCGTCAGGAGAGGGGAGACCCAGTACTTC	CSVRRGETQYF
TRBV15	TRBJ2-1	.	.	TGTGCCACCAGCTCGGATCGGCTAGCGCTCCACAATGAGCAGTTCTTC	CATSSDRLALHNEQFF
TRBV14	TRBJ2-2	.	.	TGTGCCAGCAGACAGAAGAACACCGGGGAGCTGTTTTTT	CASRQKNTGELFF
TRBV6-1	TRBJ1-1	.	.	TGTGCCAGCAGTGAAGTCACGAACACTGAAGCTTTCTTT	CASSEVTNTEAFF
TRBV13	TRBJ2-7	.	.	TGTGCCAGCAGCCCATCGAGGGGCCAGCGGGTCTCCTACGAGCAGTACTTC	CASSPSRGQRVSYEQYF
TRBV27	TRBJ2-5	TRBD2	.	TGTGCCAGCAGCCGCAGGAGGACTAGCGGGAGGTCTAAAGAGACCCAGTACTTC	CASSRRRTSGRSKETQYF
TRBV2	TRBJ2-7	.	.	TGTGCCAGCAGATCCAGGAGGGACTACGAGCAGTACTTC	CASRSRRDYEQYF
TRBV5-1	TRBJ2-1	.	.	TGCGCCAGCAGCTTGGCCCATCGCAATGAGCAGTTCTTC	CASSLAHRNEQFF
TRBV28	TRBJ1-1	.	.	TGTGCCAGCAGTTCCTGGGTGGGCACTGAAGCTTTCTTT	CASSSWVGTEAFF
TRBV7-2	TRBJ2-7	TRBD2	.	TGTGCCAGCAGCTTAAACCTAGCGGGGTCCGAGCAGTACTTC	CASSLNLAGSEQYF
TRBV5-1	TRBJ2-7	.	.	TGCGCCAGCAGCCTCCGGGACTCCACTTACGAGCAGTACTTC	CASSLRDSTYEQYF
TRBV11-3	TRBJ2-7	TRBD2	.	TGTGCCAGCAGCTTAACGGGAGGTGCCTACGAGCAGTACTTC	CASSLTGGAYEQYF
TRBV21-1	TRBJ2-3	.	.	TGTGCCAGTGGTGGCGCGGGAGGGTCACGGGACACAGATACGCAGTATTTT	CASGGAGGSRDTDTQYF
TRBV2	TRBJ1-1	TRBD1	.	TGTGCCAGCAGTGGACAGGGTACGACTGAAGCTTTCTTT	CASSGQGTTEAFF
TRBV9	TRBJ1-2	.	.	TGTGCCAGCAGCGTCGACCCCCAGGGAGTATTGGATGGCTACACCTTC	CASSVDPQGVLDGYTF
TRBV5-1	TRBJ1-4	TRBD1	.	TGCGCCAGTAAGGAGACAGGGTACTCTGAAAAACTGTTTTTT	CASKETGYSEKLFF
TRBV7-8	TRBJ1-1	.	.	TGTGCCAGCAGCTCCCGCTCAGTTAGGCGGACAGTGAACACTGAAGCTTTCTTT	CASSSRSVRRTVNTEAFF
TRBV28	TRBJ2-7	.	.	TGTGCCAGCAGTTCTCGCCTCGAGCAGTACTTC	CASSSRLEQYF
TRBV5-1	TRBJ1-1	.	.	TGCGCCAGCAGCTTGGTAACCAGGGCCCCGAGAACTGAAGCTTTCTTT	CASSLVTRAPRTEAFF
TRBV28	TRBJ2-7	TRBD1	.	TGTGCCAGCAGTAGCCTGACAGGGATAAACGAGCAGTACTTC	CASSSLTGINEQYF
TRBV5-6	TRBJ2-1	.	.	TGTGCCAGCAGCTTGGCCGGAGTGTACAATGAGCAGTTCTTC	CASSLAGVYNEQFF
TRBV9	TRBJ2-7	TRBD2	.	TGTGCCAGCAGCGAAGGGACTAACGAATACGAGCAGTACTTC	CASSEGTNEYEQYF
TRBV27	TRBJ1-5	TRBD1	once	TGTGCCAGCATGCCACAGGGGTCCGTAGGATATAGCAATCAGCCCCAGCATTTT	CASMPQGSVGYSNQPQHF
TRBV4-2	TRBJ2-7	.	.	TGTGCCAGCAGCCAGACCCCGGGACGATCCTACGAGCAGTACTTC	CASSQTPGRSYEQYF
TRBV21-1	TRBJ1-5	.	.	TGTGCCAGCAGCATCCCGGACAGGGTATTTGCTCCCCAGCATTTT	CASSIPDRVFAPQHF
TRBV28	TRBJ2-2	.	.	TGTGCCAGCAGTTCCGGGGCAGTGACTAGAATAACGAACACCGGGGAGCTGTTTTTT	CASSSGAVTRITNTGELFF
TRBV5-4	TRBJ2-7	.	.	TGTGCCAGCAGGCCGCGGGGCAGGGACTACGAGCAGTACTTC	CASRPRGRDYEQYF
TRBV10-3	TRBJ2-7	.	.	TGTGCCATCAGGTTAGGGTACGAGCAGTACTTC	CAIRLGYEQYF
TRBV19	TRBJ1-2	.	.	TGTGCCAGTAGTATCGGCAGGGTAGCTAACTATGGCTACACCTTC	CASSIGRVANYGYTF
TRBV11-2	TRBJ2-3	.	.	TGTGCCAGCAGCTTAGAGAGGGACCGACGGTATACGCAGTATTTT	CASSLERDRRYTQYF
TRBV6-6	TRBJ1-1	.	.	TGTGCCAGCAGTGCATACAGTGGCACTGAAGCTTTCTTT	CASSAYSGTEAFF
TRBV5-1	TRBJ2-7	.	.	TGCGCCAGCAGCTTGGGCGAAGAGGGATACGAGCAGTACTTC	CASSLGEEGYEQYF
TRBV27	TRBJ2-1	.	.	TGTGCCAGCAGTTTACTCGACTCTAGGGAGCAGTTCTTC	CASSLLDSREQFF
TRBV5-4	TRBJ1-2	.	.	TGTGCCAGCTCCCATCCCCGGGGAATCCTCTATGGCTACACCTTC	CASSHPRGILYGYTF